There are a few counts of the clone carrying this T cell receptor (beta chain). Its target is not known. These data are taken from a study of response to subunit inactivated influenza vaccine. TCRdb independently ran MiXCR on the RT-PCR reads; one entry per CDR3 protein. The data contain roughly 650,000 distinct CDR3 sequences, about 14% of them seen just once; the ten biggest clones take up roughly 7.6%. Study conclusions and caveats: It was suggested by the authors that few new T cells are recruited by each seasonal influenza vaccination.

This clonotype was obtained from a man aged 50-60 years who received an inactivated influenza vaccine. The sample was PBMCs from blood, taken around 15 days before vaccination.

The CDR3 nucleotides are TGTGCCAGCAGCTTAGATACACAAGGGGTGGGAAAACTGTTTTTT. It specifies CASSLDTQGVGKLFF. V is TRBV11-2 and J is TRBJ1-4; D is possibly TRBD1 (5 bases). The CDR3 is made up of 15 amino acids. From germline, CDR1 is SGHAT and CDR2 FQNNGV. Trimming removed 0 bases from V and 10 bases from J, with 15 bases in between.